Below are 5 T cell receptor beta chains sequenced from a single sample in a study of vaccination and CD4 T cells after COVID-19. The sample's treatment: 10-day PBMC culture with coronavirus spike peptide pools or control peptides (ViraFEST assay). The antigens for these receptors are not known. Sequencing of cultured CD4+ T cell DNA used the Oncomine TCR Beta short-read assay. TCRdb recomputed calls from the PCR reads with MiXCR, one row per CDR3 protein. The table lists about 20,000 distinct CDR3 sequences, 45% to 70% of them singletons. What was sequenced was CD4+ T cells from blood, cultured in vitro. The receptors derive from a human donor who had recovered from COVID-19.

The count of this clonotype is one. The V gene is TRBV11-2, the J gene TRBJ2-2, with TRBD1 matching 11 bases. After removal of 5 bases from V and 3 bases from J, the junction contained 5 bases not matched to a gene. The germline gives CDR1 SGHAT, CDR2 FQNNGV. This CDR3 comprises 16 residues. The CDR3 here is CASSPRTGGDTGELFF. As DNA, the CDR3 is TGTGCCAGCAGCCCTCGGACAGGGGGCGACACCGGGGAGCTGTTTTTT. The whole variable domain, remainder taken from reference TRBV11-2 and TRBJ2-2, is EAGVAQSPRYKIIEKRQSVAFWCNPISGHATLYWYQQILGQGPKLLIQFQNNGVVDDSQLPKDRFSAERLKGVDSTLKIQPAKLEDSAVYLCASSPRTGGDTGELFFGEGSRLTVL.

This clonotype was observed a handful of times. This chain connects TRBV7-2 to TRBJ2-7, with 14 bases matching TRBD2. The length of the CDR3 is 14 residues. V lost 8 bases and J lost 3; bases outside the gene matches: 3. Germline CDR1 is SGHTA and CDR2 is FQGNSA. Here the CDR3 DNA reads TGTGCCAGCCGGACTAGCGGGAGGAACTACGAGCAGTACTTC. Its protein product is CASRTSGRNYEQYF. Full variable domain (missing parts from reference TRBV7-2 and TRBJ2-7): GAGVSQSPSNKVTEKGKDVELRCDPISGHTALYWYRQSLGQGLEFLIYFQGNSAPDKSGLPSDRFSAERTGGSVSTLTIQRTQQEDSAVYLCASRTSGRNYEQYFGPGTRLTVT.

Only a few counts were recorded for this clonotype. V usage is TRBV12-3 or TRBV12-4 and J usage is TRBJ1-1; tentative D call: TRBD1 (6 bases). CDR3 length: 14 amino acids. Trimming left V 1 base short and J 0 bases short, with 6 bases between. CDR3 coding DNA: TGTGCCAGCAGTTTAGGGACAGTGAACACTGAAGCTTTCTTT. This gives the protein CASSLGTVNTEAFF.

This clonotype was counted once. The gene calls are TRBV21-1 and TRBJ2-2; the table names TRBD2, a call not compared with the DNA. TRBV21-1 is marked as a pseudogene. The length of the CDR3 is 16 residues. The CDR3, as DNA: TGTGCCAGCAACCTAGGGGGACTAGCGGGAACCGGGGAGCTGTTTTTT. Amino acids: CASNLGGLAGTGELFF.

The rearrangement uses TRBV24-1 and TRBJ2-5; either TRBD1 or TRBD2 may supply D (5 bases each). The germline V and J ends were trimmed by 2 bases and 5 bases, with 14 bases remaining between them. This CDR3 is 15 amino acids long. From germline, CDR1 is KGHDR and CDR2 SFDVKD. The CDR3 is CATSDSGTSGETQYF. The CDR3 bases are TGTGCCACCAGTGATTCTGGGACCTCCGGTGAGACCCAGTACTTC.